This TCR beta chain was retrieved from a study of CD8 T cells in ankylosing spondylitis. Study-level results: Disease-linked clones were found to be CD8+ and relatively rare in peripheral blood. Significant enrichment of disease-linked clones was reported in matched ankylosing spondylitis synovial fluid. Among TCR beta sequences, a motif of roughly 8 highly homologous variants appeared characteristic of ankylosing spondylitis blood.

This clonotype turned up a few times. Its specificity is not known. TCRdb itself ran the 5' RACE reads through MiXCR, one entry per CDR3 protein. The sample consists of about 800,000 distinct CDR3 sequences, about 12% of them appearing once. The CDR3 extends over 11 amino acids. Between the trimmed V and J ends, which lost 5 bases and 7 bases, there was a span of 11 bases. Germline V lookup: CDR1 DFQATT, CDR2 SNEGSKA (reference sequence). The sequencing input was blood, either unsorted or a sorted T cell fraction (not recorded which). The receptor was derived from a male donor with ankylosing spondylitis. This chain joins TRBV20-1 and TRBJ1-1; possibly TRBD1 for D (5 bases). CDR3 region: CSAPTGIEAFF. The CDR3, as DNA: TGCAGTGCTCCTACAGGCATTGAAGCTTTCTTT.